Listed below are T cell receptor beta chains from one sample, sequenced in a study of cytomegalovirus exposure and HLA in healthy donors. Profiled with immunoSEQ multiplex PCR; TCRdb holds only in-frame clones, not every one. In the table there are some 150,000 clones, roughly nine tenths of which are singletons. Sequences were obtained from PBMCs. The receptors come from a young woman in good health and CMV-seropositive. Both conserved end residues are part of each CDR3. Each record gives: D gene, V gene, J gene, clone size, CDR3 DNA, CDR3 protein. D genes are given only for firm matches. Rows give clone size only sometimes, using once, few, many, or a class for an expanded clone.

>-|TRBV28|TRBJ2-1|-
TGTGCCAGCAGTTTTGGGGGCCCCTACAATGAGCAGTTCTTC
CASSFGGPYNEQFF
>TRBD2|TRBV29-1|TRBJ2-7|-
TGCAGCGTTGAACTAGCGGGATCCGAGCAGTACTTC
CSVELAGSEQYF
>TRBD1|TRBV4-1|TRBJ2-1|-
TGCGCCAGCAGCCAGGGACAGGGGCCCTTCAATGAGCAGTTCTTC
CASSQGQGPFNEQFF
>TRBD1|TRBV10-1|TRBJ2-5|-
TGCGCCAGCAGTGAGTTTACGCGGACAGGAAAAGAGACCCAGTACTTC
CASSEFTRTGKETQYF
>-|TRBV30|TRBJ1-1|once
TGTGCCTGGAGTGTACAGGCCTTGAACACTGAAGCTTTCTTT
CAWSVQALNTEAFF
>TRBD2|TRBV5-1|TRBJ2-5|-
TGCGCCAGCAGCTGGACTAGCGGGTACCAAGAGACCCAGTACTTC
CASSWTSGYQETQYF
>-|TRBV7-9|TRBJ2-7|-
TGTGCCAGCAGCTTAACGGGCAGGGCGGAAGAGCAGTACTTC
CASSLTGRAEEQYF
>-|TRBV15|TRBJ2-3|-
TGTGCCACCAGCGGGACTCTTCTCACAGATACGCAGTATTTT
CATSGTLLTDTQYF
>TRBD1|TRBV7-9|TRBJ1-2|-
TGTGCCAGCGACCAAATGACAGGGGATGGCTACACCTTC
CASDQMTGDGYTF
>-|TRBV4-1|TRBJ1-2|few
TGCGCCAGCAGCCAAATCACGACAGGCCGCATAAACGCTCCGGGCTACACCTTC
CASSQITTGRINAPGYTF
>-|TRBV7-3|TRBJ1-2|-
TGTGCCAGCAGTTACCGGGGCGGGACCTCTGATGGCTACACCTTC
CASSYRGGTSDGYTF
>TRBD2|TRBV7-2|TRBJ2-3|-
TGTGCCAGCAGCTTAGAGCGGGACACAGATACGCAGTATTTT
CASSLERDTDTQYF
>TRBD1|TRBV19|TRBJ2-7|-
TGTGCCAGTCGACGGATTGGGACAGGGGACTACGAGCAGTACTTC
CASRRIGTGDYEQYF
>-|TRBV11-3|TRBJ2-2|-
TGTGCCAGCAGCCCAATGACAGGGAACACCGGGGAGCTGTTTTTT
CASSPMTGNTGELFF
>-|TRBV15|TRBJ1-3|once
TGTGCCACCAGCAGAGAAGGCAGGGCCTTAAACACCATATATTTT
CATSREGRALNTIYF
>-|TRBV2|TRBJ2-2|-
TGTGCCAGCAAAACCGGGACAACCAACACCGGGGAGCTGTTTTTT
CASKTGTTNTGELFF
>-|TRBV5-5|TRBJ2-1|-
TGTGCCAGCAGCTTGATCCCTTGGCCTGAGCAGTTCTTC
CASSLIPWPEQFF
>-|TRBV2|TRBJ2-7|-
TGTGCCAGCAGTGATTGGCTAGTGTCCTACGAGCAGTACTTC
CASSDWLVSYEQYF
>TRBD1|TRBV7-2|TRBJ1-4|-
TGTGCCAGCAGCTTATCGGGGACAGGTGAAAAACTGTTTTTT
CASSLSGTGEKLFF
>-|TRBV9|TRBJ2-3|once
TGTGCCAGCAGCGTAGAACCGGGGGATACGCAGTATTTT
CASSVEPGDTQYF